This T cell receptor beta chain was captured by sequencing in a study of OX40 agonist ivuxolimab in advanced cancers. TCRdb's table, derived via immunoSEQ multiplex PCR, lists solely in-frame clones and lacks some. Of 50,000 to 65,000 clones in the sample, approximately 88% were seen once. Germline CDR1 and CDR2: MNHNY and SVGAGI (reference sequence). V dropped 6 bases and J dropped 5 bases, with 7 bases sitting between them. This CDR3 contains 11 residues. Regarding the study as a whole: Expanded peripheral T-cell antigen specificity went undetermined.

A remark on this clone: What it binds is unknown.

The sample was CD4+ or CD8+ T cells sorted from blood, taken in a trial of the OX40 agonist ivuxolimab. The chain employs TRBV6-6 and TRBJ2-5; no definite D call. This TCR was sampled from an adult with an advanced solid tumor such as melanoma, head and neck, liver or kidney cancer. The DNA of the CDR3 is TGTGCCAGCAGGCTCTGGGAGACCCAGTACTTC. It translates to CASRLWETQYF.